The 31 T cell receptor beta chains listed next were all sequenced from one sample in a study of CD8 T cells in ankylosing spondylitis (TCRdb year 2017). On the study overall, not on this receptor specifically: Blood from ankylosing spondylitis patients appeared to be characterized by a TCR beta motif made up of seven or eight highly homologous amino acid variants.

Receptor libraries were prepared by 5' RACE. TCRdb records Illumina HiSeq 2500 as the sequencer. TCRdb trimmed public reads at Q25 via fastp, called clones via MiXCR and kept in-frame beta chains. Every distinct CDR3 protein forms one entry, paired with its most common genes and DNA. Here the sample has under 450,000 distinct CDR3 sequences; 17% occur a single time. Approximately 1% of the sample goes to the ten largest clones. No antigen has been identified for these receptors. Sequencing was done on a sample of blood, either unsorted or a sorted T cell fraction (not recorded which). These TCRs come from a male donor with ankylosing spondylitis.

This clonotype was recorded at least ten times. The chain recombines TRBV20-1 with TRBJ1-1, with D possibly matching TRBD1 (6 bases). The CDR3 loop spans 13 amino acids. Germline CDR1 and CDR2: DFQATT and SNEGSKA (reference sequence). Trimming removed 5 bases from V and 1 base from J, with 11 bases in between. CDR3 protein: CSALEGQNTEAFF. The CDR3 DNA follows: TGCAGTGCTCTAGAGGGACAGAACACTGAAGCTTTCTTT.

The chain recombines TRBV12-3 or TRBV12-4 with TRBJ1-1; 8 nucleotides agree with TRBD1. Germline trimming cut 5 bases from V and 0 bases from J; bases unmatched to any gene: 5. The CDR3 totals 15 residues. The CDR3 bases are TGTGCCAGCAGTGGGGGACAGGCCTTGAACACTGAAGCTTTCTTT. This codes for CASSGGQALNTEAFF.

There are a few counts of this clonotype. V and J are TRBV5-1 and TRBJ1-4; D gene uncertain. The V end lost 7 bases, the J end lost 6 bases, and 13 bases lay between the germline ends. Germline CDR1 is SGHRS and CDR2 is YFSETQ. This CDR3 spans 13 amino acids. CDR3 in amino acids: CASSGGSDEKLFF. The CDR3 DNA sequence: TGCGCCAGCTCAGGCGGATCGGATGAAAAACTGTTTTTT.

The chain joins TRBV11-2 to TRBJ2-1; perhaps TRBD1 as D (5 bases). The CDR3 length is 12 residues. Germline V gene lookup returns CDR1 SGHAT and CDR2 FQNNGV. V was pared by 6 bases and J by 5 bases, with 8 bases between. The CDR3 reads CASRGRDNEQFF. Written as DNA, the CDR3 is TGTGCCAGCAGGGGCAGGGACAATGAGCAGTTCTTC.

The gene calls are TRBV12-3 or TRBV12-4 and TRBJ2-2; TRBD2 aligns across 7 bases. The CDR3 spans 14 residues. J was trimmed by 4 bases and V by 11 bases; bases with no gene match: 10. CDR3 DNA: TGTGCCGCACGGACGGGGGGACCCACCGGGGAGCTGTTTTTT. Residues: CAARTGGPTGELFF.

The rearrangement uses TRBV11-2 and TRBJ1-2; 9 nucleotides agree with TRBD1. Trimming removed 3 bases from V and 6 bases from J; junction bases left unmatched: 5. CDR1 is SGHAT and CDR2 is FQNNGV in the germline V gene. The CDR3 extends over 14 amino acids. The CDR3 DNA follows: TGTGCCAGCAGCTTCACGACAGGGGGGGATGGCTACACCTTC. Its translation is CASSFTTGGDGYTF.

The chain joins TRBV25-1 to TRBJ1-2, with 10 bases matching TRBD1. Germline trimming cut 8 bases from V and 6 bases from J; bases unmatched to any gene: 9. The CDR3 runs 14 residues. Germline V gene lookup returns CDR1 MGHDK and CDR2 SYGVNS. The CDR3 loop is CASHPGQGRHGYTF. The DNA of the CDR3 is TGTGCCAGCCACCCGGGACAGGGGCGACATGGCTACACCTTC.

The rearrangement uses TRBV28 and TRBJ2-5; TRBD2 matches 10 bases. Germline V gene data show CDR1 as MDHEN and CDR2 as SYDVKM. Germline trimming cut 5 bases from V and 5 bases from J; bases unmatched to any gene: 8. The CDR3 totals 15 residues. CDR3 residues: CASSASGRAEETQYF. The CDR3 nucleotides read TGTGCCAGCAGTGCCAGCGGGAGGGCTGAGGAGACCCAGTACTTC.

This rearrangement joins TRBV5-1 to TRBJ2-3; 14 nucleotides line up with TRBD2. J lost 6 bases, V lost 2 bases, and 5 bases had no gene match. The CDR3 is 16 residues long. CDR1 is SGHRS, CDR2 YFSETQ, per germline. In nucleotides, the CDR3 is TGCGCCAGCAGCTTTGGACTAGCGGGAGGCATGGATACGCAGTATTTT. Its protein is CASSFGLAGGMDTQYF.

The chain couples TRBV9 to TRBJ2-5; 8 nucleotides agree with TRBD2. Germline CDR1 and CDR2: SGDLS and YYNGEE. The CDR3 length is 16 residues. With V trimmed by 0 bases and J by 5 bases, 9 bases remained unmatched. The CDR3 loop reads CASSVDTLRGGETQYF. As DNA, the CDR3 is TGTGCCAGCAGCGTAGATACCCTCCGGGGGGGCGAGACCCAGTACTTC.

V and J are TRBV5-6 and TRBJ2-4; D may be TRBD1 (6 bases). CDR1 SGHDT and CDR2 YYEEEE come from the germline V gene. CDR3 length: 14 amino acids. V gave up 2 bases and J gave up 4 bases, with 10 bases separating them. In DNA form, the CDR3 reads TGTGCCAGCAGCTTTGACAGGAGGAAAAACATTCAGTACTTC. Residues: CASSFDRRKNIQYF.

Only a few counts were recorded for this clonotype. The chain uses TRBV12-3 or TRBV12-4 and TRBJ2-5; 15 positions match TRBD2. The CDR3 sequence is 18 residues long. J lost 4 bases, V lost 5 bases, and 11 bases had no gene match. The CDR3 loop is CASSLGLAGGIGGETQYF. CDR3 in DNA: TGTGCCAGCAGTCTCGGACTAGCGGGAGGGATTGGTGGAGAGACCCAGTACTTC.

This clonotype was recorded many times. This chain joins TRBV11-1 and TRBJ2-7; TRBD1 or TRBD2 may be the D gene (5 bases each). CDR1 SGHAT and CDR2 FQDESV come from the germline V gene (reference sequence). V lost 6 bases and J lost 1, with 16 bases in between. The CDR3 is made up of 15 amino acids. The CDR3 sequence is CASSFGLGTSYEQYF. DNA for the CDR3: TGTGCCAGCAGTTTTGGACTGGGGACGTCCTACGAGCAGTACTTC. The full variable domain, rest sourced from reference TRBV11-1 and TRBJ2-7, is EAEVAQSPRYKITEKSQAVAFWCDPISGHATLYWYRQILGQGPELLVQFQDESVVDDSQLPKDRFSAERLKGVDSTLKIQPAELGDSAMYLCASSFGLGTSYEQYFGPGTRLTVT.

This clonotype was observed a handful of times. A junction end diverges from the germline sequence, so it may reflect a read error. CDR3 sequence (DNA): TGTGCCAGCATGTCCACAGACAGGGAATTT. Its protein is CASMSTDREF. This chain joins TRBV28 and TRBJ1-1, with 7 bases that match TRBD1. The V gene's germline CDR1 is MDHEN and CDR2 SYDVKM. CDR3 length equals 10 residues.

The chain recombines TRBV10-3 with TRBJ1-6, with 9 bases fitting TRBD1. V trimming: 0 bases; J trimming: 5 bases; junction bases outside the gene matches: 11. The germline CDR1 and CDR2 sequences are ENHRY and SYGVKD. The CDR3 has 19 residues. CDR3 residues: CAISESTPGQGINNSPLHF. CDR3 bases: TGTGCCATCAGTGAGTCGACACCGGGACAGGGAATCAATAATTCACCCCTCCACTTT.

At least ten counts were recorded for this clonotype. CDR3 region: CASCGPSYEQYF. CDR3 bases: TGTGCCAGCTGTGGGCCTTCCTACGAGCAGTACTTC. The rearrangement uses TRBV18 and TRBJ2-7; D ambiguous. The V gene lost 7 bases and the J gene lost 1 base, with 8 bases spanning the gap. This CDR3 is built from 12 residues. Per the germline V gene, CDR1 is KGHSH and CDR2 is LQKENI.

The CDR3 bases are TGCAGTGCTAGCCCCCGGGGGTGGGGGAAGAACTATGGCTACACCTTC. Protein sequence: CSASPRGWGKNYGYTF. The chain employs TRBV20-1 and TRBJ1-2; tentatively, D is TRBD1 (5 bases). The germline V gene has CDR1 DFQATT and CDR2 SNEGSKA (reference sequence). The CDR3 length is 16 residues. V gave up 3 bases and J gave up 2 bases, with 19 bases separating them.

This clonotype was seen more than once but under ten times. The genes are TRBV7-6 and TRBJ1-1, with D perhaps TRBD1 (6 bases). Trimming left V 2 bases short and J 6 bases short, with 10 bases between. Germline V CDR1 and CDR2: SGHVS, FNYEAQ. This CDR3 spans 13 amino acids. The CDR3 loop is CASSLYRDAEAFF. CDR3 DNA sequence: TGTGCCAGCAGCTTATACAGGGATGCTGAAGCTTTCTTT.

J is TRBJ1-3 and V is TRBV9; no firm D call. Trimming cost V 4 bases and J 0 bases, with 26 bases left between them. The CDR3 consists of 20 residues. Germline assignment: CDR1 SGDLS and CDR2 YYNGEE. CDR3: CASSPRRARSYLSSGNTIYF. For the CDR3, the DNA is TGTGCCAGCAGCCCTCGTCGGGCGAGGTCCTACCTAAGCTCTGGAAACACCATATATTTT.

V usage is TRBV5-5 and J usage is TRBJ2-2, with D possibly matching TRBD1 (6 bases). Germline CDR1 and CDR2: SGHKS and YYEKEE (reference sequence). The length of the CDR3 is 17 residues. The V and J ends lost 3 bases and 1 base respectively, with 16 bases between them. The CDR3 sequence: CASSSLGASWNTGELFF. The CDR3 region has the DNA TGTGCCAGCAGCTCCTTGGGGGCATCTTGGAACACCGGGGAGCTGTTTTTT.

Only a few counts were recorded for this clonotype. This chain joins TRBV6-2 or TRBV6-3 and TRBJ2-7; 7 positions agree with TRBD2. This CDR3 spans 14 amino acids. Per germline, CDR1 MNHEY and CDR2 SVGEGT. Trimming removed 10 bases from V and 2 bases from J; junction bases left unmatched: 11. The CDR3 loop is CAIYDGGEPYEQYF. Here the CDR3 DNA reads TGTGCCATCTACGATGGGGGGGAACCCTACGAGCAGTACTTC.

In this sample, this clonotype turned up a few times. The V gene is TRBV12-3 or TRBV12-4, the J gene TRBJ2-3, with D perhaps matching TRBD2 (5 bases). The CDR3 extends over 16 amino acids. Trimming cost V 0 bases and J 5 bases, with 15 bases left between them. The CDR3 DNA reads TGTGCCAGCAGTTTAGCAGGGAATCTAGCACAAGATACGCAGTATTTT. It is translated as CASSLAGNLAQDTQYF.

The chain has TRBV10-3 and TRBJ1-2; D remains ambiguous. The CDR3 covers 12 residues. Germline CDR1 ENHRY, CDR2 SYGVKD. V dropped 5 bases and J dropped 12 bases, with 16 bases sitting between them. This CDR3 is CAISPGGRRNTF. The CDR3 DNA sequence: TGTGCCATCAGTCCAGGAGGGCGTAGGAACACCTTC.

This clonotype was observed a handful of times. The chain uses TRBV11-1 and TRBJ2-1; 15 bases map to TRBD2. Per germline, CDR1 SGHAT and CDR2 FQDESV (reference sequence). The CDR3 is 20 residues long. V shed 5 bases, J shed 7 bases, and the junction held 18 bases outside the gene matches. The CDR3 reads CASSPIWTSGRAARGNEQFF. CDR3 bases: TGTGCCAGCAGCCCAATCTGGACTAGCGGGAGGGCCGCGAGAGGGAATGAGCAGTTCTTC.

The table lists this clonotype with a few counts. This rearrangement joins TRBV21-1 to TRBJ1-5; the table's D call, TRBD1, was not checked against the DNA. TRBV21-1 is labeled a pseudogene. The CDR3 has 19 amino acids. The CDR3 DNA follows: TGTGCCAGCAGCAAGGGCCCCCGACAGAACCCCTATAGCAATCAGCCCCAGCATTTT. Its translation is CASSKGPRQNPYSNQPQHF.

The table lists this clonotype with a few counts. The chain is built from TRBV12-3 or TRBV12-4 and TRBJ2-1, with D possibly being TRBD2 (5 bases). The germline V and J ends were trimmed by 3 bases and 4 bases, with 16 bases remaining between them. This CDR3 region has 16 residues. The CDR3 DNA reads TGTGCCAGCAGTTTGAGGGAGTCCCCCGTTTACAATGAGCAGTTCTTC. This sequence encodes CASSLRESPVYNEQFF.

The J gene is TRBJ1-5, the V gene TRBV6-1, with D unclear. The CDR3 spans 14 residues. Per germline, CDR1 MNHNS and CDR2 SASEGT. Trimming removed 7 bases at V and 0 bases at J, with 10 bases between. CDR3 sequence reads: CASTALNSNQPQHF. The CDR3 DNA is TGTGCCAGCACGGCCCTGAATAGCAATCAGCCCCAGCATTTT.

The CDR3 bases are TGTGCCAGCTCACCGACAGGGGACGAGCAGTACTTC. It is translated as CASSPTGDEQYF. The chain uses TRBV18 and TRBJ2-7, with 8 bases lining up with TRBD1. Trimming removed 3 bases from V and 5 bases from J; junction bases left unmatched: 0. The CDR3 is 12 amino acids. Germline V gene data show CDR1 as KGHSH and CDR2 as LQKENI.

The sample holds a few counts of this clonotype. The CDR3 is CASSLDTSGGRSTDTQYF. In nucleotides, the CDR3 is TGCGCCAGCAGCTTGGATACGAGCGGGGGGCGTTCCACAGATACGCAGTATTTT. The chain has TRBV5-1 and TRBJ2-3; TRBD2 matches 9 bases. Germline loops: CDR1 SGHRS, CDR2 YFSETQ. V gave up 0 bases and J gave up 2 bases; unmatched junction bases: 10. The CDR3 totals 18 residues.

This sequence joins TRBV25-1 and TRBJ2-5, with D perhaps TRBD2 (5 bases). Trimming removed 2 bases at V and 5 bases at J, with 15 bases between. CDR3 length: 15 residues. Germline assignment: CDR1 MGHDK and CDR2 SYGVNS. The CDR3 DNA is TGTGCCAGCAGTGAACCCGGGGAACCAGAGGAGACCCAGTACTTC. Amino acid sequence: CASSEPGEPEETQYF.

This clonotype was counted at least ten times. The DNA of the CDR3 is TGTGCCAGCAGCCGAAATCAGGCGTACTATGGCTACACCTTC. The encoded protein is CASSRNQAYYGYTF. The chain uses TRBV6-1 and TRBJ1-2; no clear D gene. Germline V gene data show CDR1 as MNHNS and CDR2 as SASEGT. The length of the CDR3 is 14 residues. With 6 bases removed from V and 3 bases from J, the gap between germline ends came to 14 bases.